This TCR beta chain was sequenced in a study of T cells after yellow fever vaccination. Each CDR3 protein gets one entry after TCRdb re-called the 5' RACE reads with MiXCR. The profile shows some 80,000 distinct CDR3 sequences, more than 10% of them singletons. This clonotype was seen only a few times. Between the trimmed V and J ends, which lost 7 bases and 1 base, there was a span of 10 bases. Germline V gives CDR1 SGHAT, CDR2 FQNNGV. The CDR3 covers 14 residues. Specimen: CD8+ T cells not binding an NS4B(214-222) dextramer, sorted from PBMCs, collected approximately 22 days after the first yellow fever vaccination. The chain couples TRBV11-2 to TRBJ2-2; D is perhaps TRBD1 (7 bases). The receptor was derived from a man aged 18 to 30 who received the YFV17D yellow fever vaccine. CDR3 region: CASIQGGNTGELFF. The CDR3 DNA sequence: TGTGCCAGCATCCAGGGGGGGAACACCGGGGAGCTGTTTTTT.